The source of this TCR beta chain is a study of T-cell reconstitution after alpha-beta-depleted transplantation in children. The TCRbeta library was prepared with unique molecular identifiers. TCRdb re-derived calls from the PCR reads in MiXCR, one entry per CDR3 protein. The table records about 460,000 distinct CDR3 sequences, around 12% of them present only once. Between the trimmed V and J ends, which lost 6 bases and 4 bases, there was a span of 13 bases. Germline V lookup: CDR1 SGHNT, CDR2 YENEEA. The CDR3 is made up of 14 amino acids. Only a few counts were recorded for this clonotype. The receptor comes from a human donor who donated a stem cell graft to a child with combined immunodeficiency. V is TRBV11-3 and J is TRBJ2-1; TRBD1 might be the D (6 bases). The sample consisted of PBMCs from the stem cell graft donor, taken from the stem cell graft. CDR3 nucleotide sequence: TGTGCCAGCAGTCCAGAGGACAGATACAATGAGCAGTTCTTC. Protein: CASSPEDRYNEQFF. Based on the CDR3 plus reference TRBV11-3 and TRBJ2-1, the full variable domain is EAGVVQSPRYKIIEKKQPVAFWCNPISGHNTLYWYLQNLGQGPELLIRYENEEAVDDSQLPKDRFSAERLKGVDSTLKIQPAELGDSAVYLCASSPEDRYNEQFFGPGTRLTVL.